The present entry profiles one T cell receptor (beta chain) with its context. The CDR3 covers 16 residues. Germline V lookup: CDR1 MGHRA, CDR2 YSYEKL. The V segment lost 6 bases and the J segment 9 bases; nucleotides outside the gene matches: 12. This sample stems from a study of technical replicates of blood from a handful of donors. Only in-frame clones appear in the TCRdb table, and some are missing; sequencing was by immunoSEQ multiplex PCR. In the table there are 70,000 to 95,000 clones, about nine tenths of which are singletons. The rearrangement uses TRBV4-1 and TRBJ1-5; 12 nucleotides agree with TRBD1. The TCR was taken from a human donor in good health. Some clones in this sample may be carry-over from other donors' samples. Material for sequencing was T cells isolated from PBMCs. The CDR3 nucleotides are TGCGCCAGCAGTGATACCGGGACAGGGGGCTTTCCGCCCCAGCATTTT. As protein: CASSDTGTGGFPPQHF.